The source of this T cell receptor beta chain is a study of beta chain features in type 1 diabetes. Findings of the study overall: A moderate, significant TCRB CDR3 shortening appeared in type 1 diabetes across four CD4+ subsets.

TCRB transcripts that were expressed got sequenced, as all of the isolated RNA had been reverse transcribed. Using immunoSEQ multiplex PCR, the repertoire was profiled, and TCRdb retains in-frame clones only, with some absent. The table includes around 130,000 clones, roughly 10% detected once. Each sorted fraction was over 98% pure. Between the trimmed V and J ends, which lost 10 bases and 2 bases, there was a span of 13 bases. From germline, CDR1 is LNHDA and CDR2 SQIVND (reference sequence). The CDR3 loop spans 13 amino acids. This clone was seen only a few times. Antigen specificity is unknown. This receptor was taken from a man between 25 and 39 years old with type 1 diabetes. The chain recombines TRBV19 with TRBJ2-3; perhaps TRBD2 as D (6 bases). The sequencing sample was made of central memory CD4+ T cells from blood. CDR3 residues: CATLTGDTDTQYF. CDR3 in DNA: TGTGCCACCTTAACGGGGGACACAGATACGCAGTATTTT.